One TCR beta chain is described in this entry. Its antigen is not known. These data are taken from a study of CD4 T cells in relation to SARS-CoV-2 and coronaviruses. Background on the study: A couple of subjects were Hispanic; patients were 7 or 8 males and a handful of females.

V was shortened by 7 bases and J by 2 bases, with 18 bases between the two germline ends. CDR1 and CDR2 (germline): MDHEN, SYDVKM. The CDR3 is 16 amino acids. Naive and memory CD4+ T cells were separated from cryopreserved PBMCs. Naive or memory CD4+ cells were cultured 1:1 with T cell-depleted PBMCs plus CEF. Clones were sequenced by immunoSEQ multiplex PCR, and TCRdb holds only the in-frame ones, with some missing. This table has about 36,000 clones, over 70% appearing once. Sequencing used memory CD4+ T cells from PBMCs, cultured in vitro. The receptor was isolated from an adult with COVID-19. This chain links TRBV28 with TRBJ1-5, with D possibly being TRBD1 (5 bases). The CDR3 sequence is CASNPRGGLGNQPQHF. The DNA for the CDR3 is TGTGCCAGCAACCCTAGGGGAGGGCTTGGCAATCAGCCCCAGCATTTT.